The entry that follows covers one TCR beta chain sequence. Its antigen remains unidentified. This sample stems from a study of Tregs in tolerant kidney transplant recipients. Study observations and caveats: Tolerant patients' donor-specific Tregs expanded beyond overall Tregs, suggesting antigen-driven growth. Validation in larger populations is needed because few patients were studied.

Clones were read by immunoSEQ multiplex PCR, and TCRdb kept only the in-frame ones, dropping some. The sample comprises about 100,000 clones, 90% of which are singletons, and just under 0.35% rests with the top ten. Between the trimmed V and J ends, which lost 0 bases and 5 bases, there was a span of 10 bases. In germline, CDR1 is MNHEY, CDR2 SVGAGI. There are 14 residues in the CDR3. CD4+CD25+CD127- Tregs, CD4+CD25- non-Tregs, CD4 and CD8 cells were sorted. This material consisted of CD4+ T cells from blood, taken before the transplant. The chain recombines TRBV6-5 with TRBJ2-5, with D maybe TRBD1 (6 bases). This receptor was obtained from a human donor who received a combined kidney and bone marrow transplant. Here the CDR3 DNA reads TGTGCCAGCAGTTACTCGGGGGCTGGGGAGACCCAGTACTTC. This codes for CASSYSGAGETQYF.